These 17 T cell receptor beta chains came from one sample sequenced in a study of blood T cell repertoires in COVID-19. Method: immunoSEQ multiplex PCR; TCRdb's copy keeps in-frame clones and lacks some. The data hold about 200,000 clones, with approximately 84% observed a single time. Sequenced: peripheral blood. Receptors were obtained from a woman older than 75 with acute or convalescent COVID-19.

This chain connects TRBV9 to TRBJ1-1, with 7 bases aligning to TRBD1. The germline V gene has CDR1 SGDLS and CDR2 YYNGEE. There are 16 residues in the CDR3. V lost 0 bases to trimming and J lost 0 bases; unmatched junction nucleotides: 5. This CDR3 is CASSVGAGGMNTEAFF. CDR3 bases: TGTGCCAGCAGCGTAGGAGCAGGGGGTATGAACACTGAAGCTTTCTTT. The full variable domain, in which reference TRBV9 and TRBJ1-1 provide the parts outside the CDR3, is DSGVTQTPKHLITATGQRVTLRCSPRSGDLSVYWYQQSLDQGLQFLIQYYNGEERAKGNILERFSAQQFPDLHSELNLSSLELGDSALYFCASSVGAGGMNTEAFFGQGTRLTVV.

The sample holds a few counts of this clone. The chain recombines TRBV7-8 with TRBJ2-7; D unresolved. Trimming pared 1 base from V and 3 bases from J, leaving 10 bases between. Looked up from germline, CDR1 is SGHVS and CDR2 is FQNEAQ. This CDR3 spans 14 amino acids. In DNA form, the CDR3 reads TGTGCCAGCAGCTTAGGTGACTTAAGCTACGAGCAGTACTTC. Translated, it gives CASSLGDLSYEQYF.

This clone came up once. V is TRBV20-1 and J is TRBJ2-3; the D gene is possibly TRBD1 (6 bases). Trimming removed 3 bases from V and 2 bases from J, with 12 bases in between. Germline CDR1 DFQATT, CDR2 SNEGSKA (reference sequence). The CDR3 totals 14 residues. The CDR3 sequence is CSASGRGPTDTQYF. The CDR3 DNA reads TGCAGTGCTAGTGGCAGGGGCCCCACAGATACGCAGTATTTT.

The chain is built from TRBV29-1 and TRBJ1-4; 11 nucleotides align to TRBD1. Germline-derived CDR1 and CDR2 are SQVTM and ANQGSEA. The J segment lost 7 bases and the V segment lost 7 bases, leaving 5 bases of the junction unmatched. CDR3 length: 13 amino acids. The DNA for the CDR3 is TGCAGCGGGATGGGACAGGGGGGTGAAAAACTGTTTTTT. It specifies CSGMGQGGEKLFF.

The gene calls are TRBV7-9 and TRBJ1-4; 10 bases fit TRBD1. Per the germline V gene, CDR1 is SEHNR and CDR2 is FQNEAQ (reference sequence). V trimming: 5 bases; J trimming: 0 bases; junction bases outside the gene matches: 9. The CDR3 has 18 residues. For the CDR3, the DNA is TGTGCCAGCAGCCCACGGGACAGGGGCTCTGCAACTAATGAAAAACTGTTTTTT. Its protein product is CASSPRDRGSATNEKLFF. Filled out from reference TRBV7-9 and TRBJ1-4, the complete variable domain reads DTGVSQNPRHKITKRGQNVTFRCDPISEHNRLYWYRQTLGQGPEFLTYFQNEAQLEKSRLLSDRFSAERPKGSFSTLEIQRTEQGDSAMYLCASSPRDRGSATNEKLFFGSGTQLSVL.

This clone has more than one count but fewer than ten. This chain uses TRBV28 with TRBJ1-1; D perhaps matches TRBD1 (5 bases). The V and J ends lost 6 bases and 11 bases respectively, with 25 bases between them. Germline V gene data show CDR1 as MDHEN and CDR2 as SYDVKM. This CDR3 is 15 amino acids long. CDR3 loop: CASSSYLGTGSEAFF. Here the CDR3 DNA reads TGTGCCAGCAGCTCTTATTTGGGGACCGGGAGTGAGGCTTTCTTT.

The chain combines TRBV5-1 with TRBJ1-3; possible D gene TRBD1, 6 bases. Germline values: CDR1 SGHRS, CDR2 YFSETQ. The CDR3 contains 16 residues. V was pared by 4 bases and J by 0 bases, with 14 bases between. The CDR3 nucleotides read TGCGCCAGCAGCCTGGATTACAGGGACTCTGGAAACACCATATATTTT. It encodes CASSLDYRDSGNTIYF.

This chain joins TRBV3-1 (or the pseudogene TRBV3-2) and TRBJ1-5; 7 nucleotides agree with TRBD1. Germline V gives CDR1 LGHDT, CDR2 YNNKEL (reference sequence). Germline trimming cut 1 base from V and 6 bases from J; bases unmatched to any gene: 3. The CDR3 length is 14 residues. Written as DNA, the CDR3 is TGTGCCAGCAGCCAAGCAGGGGGTGGTCAGCCCCAGCATTTT. Its translation: CASSQAGGGQPQHF.

This clone occurred a few times. The V call is TRBV10-3, the J call TRBJ1-2, with TRBD1 matching over 10 bases. The germline V gene encodes CDR1 ENHRY and CDR2 SYGVKD. The CDR3 totals 15 residues. With V trimmed by 6 bases and J by 3 bases, 7 bases remained unmatched. CDR3 region: CAISASGTGDYGYTF. The CDR3 DNA reads as TGTGCCATCAGCGCTTCCGGGACAGGGGACTATGGCTACACCTTC.

The V and J genes are TRBV28 and TRBJ1-4; 8 bases are shared with TRBD1. This CDR3 comprises 15 residues. With 2 bases clipped from V and 7 bases from J, the junction kept 6 bases outside the gene matches. The germline V gene encodes CDR1 MDHEN and CDR2 SYDVKM. CDR3 region: CASSLIGQGSEKLFF. For the CDR3, the DNA is TGTGCCAGCAGTTTAATTGGACAGGGAAGTGAAAAACTGTTTTTT. Full variable domain (remainder filled in from reference TRBV28 and TRBJ1-4): DVKVTQSSRYLVKRTGEKVFLECVQDMDHENMFWYRQDPGLGLRLIYFSYDVKMKEKGDIPEGYSVSREKKERFSLILESASTNQTSMYLCASSLIGQGSEKLFFGSGTQLSVL.

The J gene is TRBJ2-7, the V gene TRBV6-5; D not resolved. Germline V lookup: CDR1 MNHEY, CDR2 SVGAGI. The CDR3 has 11 residues. Deletions cut 5 bases from V and 5 bases from J, with 7 bases between. In nucleotides, the CDR3 is TGTGCCAGCAGTAGACTCCACGAGCAGTACTTC. This encodes CASSRLHEQYF.

This clone has a single count. The rearrangement uses TRBV5-4 and TRBJ2-5, with 13 bases fitting TRBD2. Germline CDR1 reads SGHNT; CDR2 reads YYREEE (reference sequence). V shed 5 bases, J shed 1 base, and the junction held 8 bases outside the gene matches. The CDR3 consists of 17 residues. The chain's CDR3 is CASRPGLAGHFQETQYF. Here the CDR3 DNA reads TGTGCCAGCAGACCGGGACTAGCGGGACACTTCCAAGAGACCCAGTACTTC.

The chain has TRBV7-2 and TRBJ2-7; 9 bases are a match to TRBD1. CDR1 and CDR2 (germline): SGHTA, FQGNSA. The CDR3 has 14 residues. J lost 6 bases, V lost 5 bases, and 8 bases had no gene match. The CDR3 is CASSPAGTGFEQYF. CDR3 nucleotide sequence: TGTGCCAGCAGCCCCGCCGGGACAGGGTTCGAGCAGTACTTC. Drawing the rest from reference TRBV7-2 and TRBJ2-7, the complete variable domain is GAGVSQSPSNKVTEKGKDVELRCDPISGHTALYWYRQSLGQGLEFLIYFQGNSAPDKSGLPSDRFSAERTGGSVSTLTIQRTQQEDSAVYLCASSPAGTGFEQYFGPGTRLTVT.

The CDR3 DNA reads as TGTGCCAGCAGCCAAGATAGGGCCAGGGGGAAGCTCCAGACCCAGTACTTC. This encodes CASSQDRARGKLQTQYF. The V gene is TRBV3-1 (or the pseudogene TRBV3-2), the J gene TRBJ2-5; 7 nucleotides align to TRBD1. Germline loops: CDR1 LGHDT, CDR2 YNNKEL (reference sequence). V gave up 0 bases and J gave up 6 bases; unmatched junction bases: 13. The CDR3 extends over 17 amino acids.

The chain uses TRBV6-2 or TRBV6-3 and TRBJ2-3; tentatively, D is TRBD2 (5 bases). Germline V gene sequence: CDR1 MNHEY, CDR2 SVGEGT. V dropped 3 bases and J dropped 1 base, with 11 bases sitting between them. The CDR3 runs to 15 residues. CDR3 sequence reads: CASSYTSTGTDTQYF. CDR3 nucleotide sequence: TGTGCCAGCAGTTATACTAGTACCGGCACAGATACGCAGTATTTT.

The J gene is TRBJ2-2, the V gene TRBV5-1; TRBD1 aligns across 8 bases. CDR3 length equals 15 residues. The germline V gene encodes CDR1 SGHRS and CDR2 YFSETQ. V was pared by 6 bases and J by 2 bases, with 6 bases of the junction left unmatched. The CDR3: CASIQGQANTGELFF. CDR3 DNA: TGCGCCAGCATACAGGGACAGGCCAACACCGGGGAGCTGTTTTTT.

This rearrangement joins TRBV24-1 to TRBJ2-3; 7 bases match TRBD1. The germline V gene has CDR1 KGHDR and CDR2 SFDVKD. The CDR3 extends over 15 amino acids. The ends lost 0 bases at V and 1 base at J; junction bases unmatched: 0. CDR3 loop: CATSDLGQGTDTQYF. The CDR3 nucleotides read TGTGCCACCAGTGATTTGGGACAGGGCACAGATACGCAGTATTTT.